This TCR beta chain was documented in a study of T cell changes during pregnancy in multiple sclerosis. V was cut by 1 base and J by 11 bases, with 18 bases left in between. The CDR3 loop spans 15 amino acids. The germline V gene has CDR1 SGHNT and CDR2 YENEEA. TCRdb keeps only in-frame clones here, not all; method: immunoSEQ multiplex PCR. The sample includes tens of thousands of clones, roughly 90% of them seen just once. This sequence joins TRBV11-3 and TRBJ2-1, with D maybe TRBD2 (6 bases). The sequenced sample was CD4+ T cells from peripheral blood mononuclear cells, obtained in the second trimester of pregnancy. This TCR came from a female donor with multiple sclerosis, enrolled in a pregnancy study. CDR3: CASSLGPATLAKQFF. CDR3 nucleotides: TGTGCCAGCAGCTTAGGTCCGGCCACCCTAGCGAAGCAGTTCTTC.